This TCR beta chain was retrieved from a study of T cells in Graves' hyperthyroidism and ophthalmopathy. The sample holds many counts of this clonotype. The source material, RNA transcripts, was used to amplify TCR beta CDR3 regions. With the HTBI primer set, the TCR CDR3 went through a first round of RT-PCR. Each CDR3 protein is one row after TCRdb ran MiXCR on the multiplex PCR reads. The table records a few hundred thousand distinct CDR3 sequences, around 42% of them present only once. The clonotype originates from a woman aged 18-35 years with Graves' hyperthyroidism. The sequenced material came from peripheral blood or thyroid tissue (not recorded which).

This CDR3 reads CASSGTNKKETQYF. CDR3 DNA: TGTGCCAGCAGCGGGACAAACAAGAAAGAGACCCAGTACTTC. J is TRBJ2-5 and V is TRBV7-9, with a possible D match to TRBD1 (6 bases). This CDR3 is 14 amino acids long. Trimming pared 5 bases from V and 3 bases from J, leaving 13 bases between. Germline CDR1 is SEHNR and CDR2 is FQNEAQ (reference sequence). The whole variable domain, filled in from reference TRBV7-9 and TRBJ2-5, reads DTGVSQNPRHKITKRGQNVTFRCDPISEHNRLYWYRQTLGQGPEFLTYFQNEAQLEKSRLLSDRFSAERPKGSFSTLEIQRTEQGDSAMYLCASSGTNKKETQYFGPGTRLLVL.